A single sample is the source of the 6 T cell receptor beta chains below, sequenced in a study of blood T cell repertoires in COVID-19. Here immunoSEQ multiplex PCR was the method, and the copy in TCRdb shows in-frame clones only, minus some. Of around 260,000 clones in the sample, over 80% were seen once. Material for sequencing was peripheral blood. The receptors shown here come from a man aged 55 to 70 who had recovered from COVID-19.

The chain recombines TRBV3-1 (or the pseudogene TRBV3-2) with TRBJ1-2; D is unclear. The germline V gene encodes CDR1 LGHDT and CDR2 YNNKEL (reference sequence). The V end was cut by 1 base, the J end by 8 bases, with 14 bases between. CDR3 length: 14 amino acids. CDR3 loop: CASSQATDLSGYTF. In DNA form, the CDR3 reads TGTGCCAGCAGCCAAGCAACAGACCTTTCGGGCTACACCTTC.

V and J are TRBV11-2 and TRBJ2-2; D is ambiguous. The CDR3 runs to 15 residues. The germline V gene encodes CDR1 SGHAT and CDR2 FQNNGV. V gave up 2 bases and J gave up 1 base, with 8 bases separating them. CDR3 nucleotide sequence: TGTGCCAGCAGCTTAACTCAAGAGAACACCGGGGAGCTGTTTTTT. Protein product: CASSLTQENTGELFF.

Of note for this clone: Germline and junction disagree at one end, which may indicate a read error. The chain combines TRBV19 with TRBJ2-2; D call uncertain. The CDR3 length is 14 residues. Germline assignment: CDR1 LNHDA and CDR2 SQIVND (reference sequence). The CDR3 loop reads CASSLERGFGELFF. DNA of the CDR3: TGTGCCAGTAGTCTAGAACGTGGCTTCGGGGAGCTGTTTTTT.

V is TRBV4-1 and J is TRBJ2-6; 8 positions agree with TRBD2. Germline V lookup: CDR1 MGHRA, CDR2 YSYEKL. The V gene end was trimmed by 0 bases and the J gene end by 4 bases; junction bases not matched to a gene: 8. The CDR3 is made up of 18 amino acids. CDR3 residues: CASSQERGLEAGANVLTF. The DNA for the CDR3 is TGCGCCAGCAGCCAAGAAAGGGGACTAGAAGCCGGGGCCAACGTCCTGACTTTC.

The J gene is TRBJ2-2, the V gene TRBV5-6; 7 bases fit TRBD2. CDR1 is SGHDT, CDR2 YYEEEE, per germline. The CDR3 has 14 residues. Germline trimming cut 4 bases from V and 5 bases from J; bases unmatched to any gene: 5. The CDR3 protein is CASSTRLATGELFF. DNA for the CDR3: TGTGCCAGCAGCACGCGACTAGCAACCGGGGAGCTGTTTTTT.

The CDR3 DNA follows: TGTGCCAGTAGTCTAGGGACAGGGGGCACAGATACGCAGTATTTT. Its translation is CASSLGTGGTDTQYF. The chain has TRBV19 and TRBJ2-3; 10 bases are shared with TRBD1. The CDR3 length is 15 residues. Looked up from germline, CDR1 is LNHDA and CDR2 is SQIVND (reference sequence). The V gene end was trimmed by 5 bases and the J gene end by 1 base; junction bases not matched to a gene: 3. The full variable domain, rest sourced from reference TRBV19 and TRBJ2-3, is DGGITQSPKYLFRKEGQNVTLSCEQNLNHDAMYWYRQDPGQGLRLIYYSQIVNDFQKGDIAEGYSVSREKKESFPLTVTSAQKNPTAFYLCASSLGTGGTDTQYFGPGTRLTVL.